This entry features one T cell receptor (beta chain) sequence. The antigen is not known. The J segment lost 2 bases and the V segment lost 0 bases, leaving 3 bases of the junction unmatched. Germline values: CDR1 SGHDT, CDR2 YYEEEE. This CDR3 has 16 residues. The data were obtained in a study of T cell repertoires in cytomegalovirus infection. TCRdb called the reads again in MiXCR, with one record for every CDR3 protein. The sample yields some 130,000 distinct CDR3 sequences, roughly a quarter seen once. The chain uses TRBV5-6 and TRBJ2-1; 9 nucleotides align to TRBD2. This TCR came from a human donor in good health (CMV status not recorded). Some clones in this sample may be carry-over from other donors' samples. Sequenced material: PBMCs, sequenced either directly or after in vitro stimulation (not recorded which). The CDR3 nucleotides are TGTGCCAGCAGCTTGGCTCTAGCGGGACCCTACAATGAGCAGTTCTTC. Translating gives CASSLALAGPYNEQFF. The full variable domain, with the rest looked up from reference TRBV5-6 and TRBJ2-1, is DAGVTQSPTHLIKTRGQQVTLRCSPKSGHDTVSWYQQALGQGPQFIFQYYEEEERQRGNFPDRFSGHQFPNYSSELNVNALLLGDSALYLCASSLALAGPYNEQFFGPGTRLTVL.